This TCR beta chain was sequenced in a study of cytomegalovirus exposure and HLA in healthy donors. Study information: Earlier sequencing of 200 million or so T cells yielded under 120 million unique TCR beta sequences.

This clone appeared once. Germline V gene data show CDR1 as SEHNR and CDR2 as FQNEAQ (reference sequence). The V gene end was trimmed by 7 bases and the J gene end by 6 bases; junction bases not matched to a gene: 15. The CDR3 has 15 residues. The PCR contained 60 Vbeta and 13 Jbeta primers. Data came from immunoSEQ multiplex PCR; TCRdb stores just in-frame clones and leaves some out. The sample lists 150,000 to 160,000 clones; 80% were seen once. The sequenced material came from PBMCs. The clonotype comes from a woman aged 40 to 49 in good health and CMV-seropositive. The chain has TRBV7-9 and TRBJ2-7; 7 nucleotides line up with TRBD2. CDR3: CASTLGGGYPVEQYF. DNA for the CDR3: TGTGCCAGCACCCTTGGGGGGGGTTACCCGGTCGAGCAGTACTTC.